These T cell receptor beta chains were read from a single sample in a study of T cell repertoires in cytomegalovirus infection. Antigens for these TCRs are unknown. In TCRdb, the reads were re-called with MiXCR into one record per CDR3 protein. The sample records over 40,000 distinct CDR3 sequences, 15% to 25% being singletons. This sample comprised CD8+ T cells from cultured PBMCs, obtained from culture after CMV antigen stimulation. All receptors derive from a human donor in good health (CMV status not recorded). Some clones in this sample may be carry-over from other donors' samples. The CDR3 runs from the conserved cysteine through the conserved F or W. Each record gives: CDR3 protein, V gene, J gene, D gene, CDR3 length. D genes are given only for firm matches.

CASSQDLGIPVNRPQHF	TRBV4-1	TRBJ1-5	-	17
CASRTGNTEAFF	TRBV7-2	TRBJ1-1	TRBD1	12
CASSDGTNEKLFF	TRBV2	TRBJ1-4	-	13
CASSLRGQVGGNEQFF	TRBV7-3	TRBJ2-1	TRBD2	16
CSARPGLAGKQYF	TRBV20-1	TRBJ2-7	TRBD2	13
CASRGRDSSYEQYF	TRBV28	TRBJ2-7	TRBD1	14
CASSLSPSVGEAFF	TRBV27	TRBJ1-1	-	14
CASSLKGQGAYEQYF	TRBV27	TRBJ2-7	TRBD1	15
CASSWGTGGREQFF	TRBV5-4	TRBJ2-1	TRBD1	14
CSARAGGQDYSNQPQHF	TRBV20-1	TRBJ1-5	TRBD1	17
CASSLSDSSYNEQFF	TRBV7-9	TRBJ2-1	-	15
CASSSSGRGFYF	TRBV7-9	TRBJ2-5	-	12
CSVEDRQGGTETQYF	TRBV29-1	TRBJ2-5	TRBD2	15
CASSSPTPSGAEAFF	TRBV7-9	TRBJ1-1	-	15
CASGSRGEGYNEQFF	TRBV12-3/TRBV12-4	TRBJ2-1	-	15
CSARRLAEWGADTQYF	TRBV20-1	TRBJ2-3	TRBD2	16
CASSLGQGSYEQYF	TRBV5-4	TRBJ2-7	TRBD1	14
CASRSGQGTGQPQHF	TRBV12-3/TRBV12-4	TRBJ1-5	TRBD1	15
CASSGQEGGLTDTQYF	TRBV2	TRBJ2-3	-	16
CAISDSGTEAFF	TRBV10-3	TRBJ1-1	-	12
CASSLRTSNTGELFF	TRBV7-2	TRBJ2-2	-	15
CASSLLAGGVLGELFF	TRBV11-2	TRBJ2-2	TRBD2	16
CASSGGGYYNEQFF	TRBV11-1	TRBJ2-1	-	14
CASSPGPLNTEAFF	TRBV6-5	TRBJ1-1	-	14
CASSPGLGNQPQHF	TRBV27	TRBJ1-5	-	14
CASSSGEGARNEQFF	TRBV7-2	TRBJ2-1	-	15
CASSPPGQSTNEKLFF	TRBV28	TRBJ1-4	-	16
CASSLRDRGPLNTEAFF	TRBV27	TRBJ1-1	TRBD1	17
CASSPTGQMSYGYTF	TRBV12-3/TRBV12-4	TRBJ1-2	-	15
CASTGGAGGANVLTF	TRBV2	TRBJ2-6	-	15
CASSEQDRSNSPLHF	TRBV6-1	TRBJ1-6	-	15
CATSDARAGGIYEQFF	TRBV24-1	TRBJ2-1	TRBD2	16
CATYTGDGYTF	TRBV7-4	TRBJ1-2	-	11
CASSQEDGGGVTDTQYF	TRBV4-2	TRBJ2-3	-	17
CASRATGGEVKNIQYF	TRBV6-5	TRBJ2-4	TRBD1	16
CASSLTGVSQETRYF	TRBV7-3	TRBJ2-5	TRBD1	15
CASTPGAGGPYEQYF	TRBV27	TRBJ2-7	TRBD2	15
CASSFRERMNTEAFF	TRBV7-2	TRBJ1-1	-	15
CASSGPGQELTEAFF	TRBV7-9	TRBJ1-1	TRBD1	15
CASSEFLGQVTDTQYF	TRBV6-1	TRBJ2-3	-	16
CASSTTGLLNTQYF	TRBV12-3/TRBV12-4	TRBJ2-3	-	14
CASSHSTGNHYGYTF	TRBV4-1	TRBJ1-2	TRBD1	15
CSVETSGRAYEQYF	TRBV29-1	TRBJ2-7	TRBD2	14
CASSLEGSAGEKLFF	TRBV11-2	TRBJ1-4	-	15
CAWSTGGSLTDTQYF	TRBV30	TRBJ2-3	-	15
CASSWGAANEQYF	TRBV7-6	TRBJ2-7	-	13
CAWTRTGATNEKLFF	TRBV30	TRBJ1-4	TRBD1	15
CASEPRDATNEKLFF	TRBV25-1	TRBJ1-4	-	15
CASSIDRGYGYTF	TRBV19	TRBJ1-2	-	13
CASSLQASNSPLHF	TRBV12-3/TRBV12-4	TRBJ1-6	-	14
CASSTRGPEGTQYF	TRBV13	TRBJ2-5	-	14
CASSPEEGTTEAFF	TRBV4-1	TRBJ1-1	-	14
CASSLTVNYGYTF	TRBV12-3/TRBV12-4	TRBJ1-2	-	13
CASSLEIGGSYNEQFF	TRBV11-2	TRBJ2-1	-	16
CASSQGETGTNEKLFF	TRBV4-3	TRBJ1-4	TRBD1	16